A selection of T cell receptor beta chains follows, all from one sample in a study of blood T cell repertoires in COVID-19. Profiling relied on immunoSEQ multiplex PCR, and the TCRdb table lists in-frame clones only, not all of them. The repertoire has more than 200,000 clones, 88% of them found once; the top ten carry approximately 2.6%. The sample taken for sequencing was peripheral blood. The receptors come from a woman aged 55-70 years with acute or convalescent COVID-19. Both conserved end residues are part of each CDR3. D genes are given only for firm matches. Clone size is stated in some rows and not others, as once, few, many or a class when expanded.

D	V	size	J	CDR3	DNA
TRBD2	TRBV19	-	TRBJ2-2	CASTLTSRAGELFF	TGTGCCAGTACCTTGACTAGCAGGGCCGGGGAGCTGTTTTTT
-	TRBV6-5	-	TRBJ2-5	CASSLQGNQETQYF	TGTGCCAGCAGTCTACAGGGCAACCAAGAGACCCAGTACTTC
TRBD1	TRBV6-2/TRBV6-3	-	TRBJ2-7	CASSPWTGGYEQYF	TGTGCCAGCAGTCCCTGGACAGGGGGTTACGAGCAGTACTTC
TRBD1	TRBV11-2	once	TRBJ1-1	CASRKAGTGSTEAFF	TGTGCCAGCAGAAAAGCCGGGACAGGGAGCACTGAAGCTTTCTTT
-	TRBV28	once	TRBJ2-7	CASSLLTGEQYF	TGTGCCAGCAGTTTATTGACGGGCGAGCAGTACTTC
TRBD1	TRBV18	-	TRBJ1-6	CASSPDRGHSPLHF	TGTGCCAGCTCACCCGACAGGGGGCATTCACCCCTCCACTTT
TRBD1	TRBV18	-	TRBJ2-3	CASSQSGTGTGGTDTQYF	TGTGCCAGCTCACAGTCGGGGACCGGGACAGGGGGTACAGATACGCAGTATTTT
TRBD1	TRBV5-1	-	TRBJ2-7	CASNDWAGTGMVEQYF	TGCGCCAGCAACGATTGGGCCGGGACAGGGATGGTCGAGCAGTACTTC
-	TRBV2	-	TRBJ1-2	CASSIDSNYGYTF	TGTGCCAGCAGCATCGACAGTAACTATGGCTACACCTTC
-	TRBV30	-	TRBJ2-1	CAWSVPRGKLDEQFF	TGTGCCTGGAGTGTACCTCGGGGGAAATTGGATGAGCAGTTCTTC
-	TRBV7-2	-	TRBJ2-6	CASSLGGSGANVLTF	TGTGCCAGCAGCTTAGGAGGATCTGGGGCCAACGTCCTGACTTTC
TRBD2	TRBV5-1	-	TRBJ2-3	CASSLLSSGASTDTQYF	TGCGCCAGCAGCTTGCTATCTAGCGGGGCTAGCACAGATACGCAGTATTTT
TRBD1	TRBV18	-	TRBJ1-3	CASSSDRGNTIYF	TGTGCCAGCTCATCGGACAGGGGAAACACCATATATTTT
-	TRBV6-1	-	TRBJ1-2	CASSEGGGYGYTF	TGTGCCAGCAGTGAAGGGGGAGGCTATGGCTACACCTTC
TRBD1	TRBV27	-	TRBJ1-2	CASSTTPSTGGYGYTF	TGTGCCAGCAGTACGACCCCTTCGACAGGGGGCTATGGCTACACCTTC
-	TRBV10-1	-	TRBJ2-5	CASSRGVGAPETQYF	TGCGCCAGCAGTAGGGGCGTAGGAGCTCCGGAGACCCAGTACTTC
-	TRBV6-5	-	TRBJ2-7	CASSAGLEQYF	TGTGCCAGCAGCGCAGGGCTCGAGCAGTACTTC
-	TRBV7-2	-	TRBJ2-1	CASSRIGRTGNEQFF	TGTGCCAGCAGCCGCATAGGGAGGACGGGCAATGAGCAGTTCTTC
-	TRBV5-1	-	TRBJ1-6	CASRTTGSSYNSPLHF	TGCGCCAGCAGAACAACAGGGAGCTCCTATAATTCACCCCTCCACTTT
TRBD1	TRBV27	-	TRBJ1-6	CASSPRQGWTYNSPLHF	TGTGCCAGCAGTCCTCGACAGGGGTGGACGTATAATTCACCCCTCCACTTT
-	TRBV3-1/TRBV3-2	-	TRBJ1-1	CASSQDVEAPIGRAFF	TGTGCCAGCAGCCAAGATGTGGAGGCCCCTATCGGTCGAGCTTTCTTT
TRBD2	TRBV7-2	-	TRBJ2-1	CASSLAGRVGEQFF	TGTGCCAGCAGCTTAGCGGGGAGGGTGGGTGAGCAGTTCTTC
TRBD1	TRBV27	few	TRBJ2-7	CASSLDWTGTYEQYF	TGTGCCAGCAGTTTGGATTGGACAGGGACCTACGAGCAGTACTTC
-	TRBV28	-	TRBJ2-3	CASTGGMRTDTQYF	TGTGCCAGCACGGGGGGCATGAGGACAGATACGCAGTATTTT
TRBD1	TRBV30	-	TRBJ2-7	CAWGQDSYEQYF	TGTGCCTGGGGACAGGACTCCTACGAGCAGTACTTC
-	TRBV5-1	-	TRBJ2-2	CASSLARSRPFTGELFF	TGCGCCAGCAGCTTGGCCCGGAGTAGGCCTTTCACCGGGGAGCTGTTTTTT
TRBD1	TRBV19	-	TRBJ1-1	CASSMDRGTEAFF	TGTGCCAGTAGTATGGACAGGGGGACTGAAGCTTTCTTT
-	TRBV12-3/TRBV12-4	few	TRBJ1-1	CASWPLGGVEAFF	TGTGCCAGCTGGCCCTTAGGGGGAGTTGAAGCTTTCTTT
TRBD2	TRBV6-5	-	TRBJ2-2	CASSWTSGVNTGELFF	TGTGCCAGCAGTTGGACTAGCGGGGTGAACACCGGGGAGCTGTTTTTT
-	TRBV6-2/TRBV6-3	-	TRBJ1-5	CASSPLTGQNQPQHF	TGTGCCAGCAGCCCGCTTACAGGGCAGAATCAGCCCCAGCATTTT
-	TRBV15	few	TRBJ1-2	CATSSTRVGYTF	TGTGCCACCAGCAGTACTCGTGTTGGCTACACCTTC
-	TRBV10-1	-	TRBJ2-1	CASSPTRGAYNEQFF	TGCGCCAGCAGCCCTACCCGGGGTGCCTACAATGAGCAGTTCTTC
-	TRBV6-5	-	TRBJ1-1	CASSYSDSLAAFF	TGTGCCAGCAGTTACTCGGACTCCCTTGCCGCTTTCTTT
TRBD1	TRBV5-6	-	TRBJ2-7	CASSLWDSRSYEQYF	TGTGCCAGCAGCTTGTGGGACAGTCGCTCCTACGAGCAGTACTTC
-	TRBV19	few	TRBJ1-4	CASSMEGAGTNEKLFF	TGTGCCAGTAGTATGGAAGGGGCCGGAACTAATGAAAAACTGTTTTTT
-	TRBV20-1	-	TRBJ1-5	CSASSGRLSSNQPQHF	TGCAGTGCTAGTTCGGGGAGACTTTCTAGCAATCAGCCCCAGCATTTT
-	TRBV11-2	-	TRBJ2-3	CASSSTSGADTQYF	TGTGCCAGCAGCTCCACCTCAGGGGCAGATACGCAGTATTTT
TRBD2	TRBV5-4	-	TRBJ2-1	CASSSGLVLYNEQFF	TGTGCCAGCAGCTCCGGACTAGTCCTCTACAATGAGCAGTTCTTC
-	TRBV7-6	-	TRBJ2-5	CASSFQGETQYF	TGTGCCAGCAGCTTCCAGGGGGAGACCCAGTACTTC
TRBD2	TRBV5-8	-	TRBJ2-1	CASAPGTSGIVRDNEQFF	TGTGCCAGCGCCCCCGGGACTAGCGGGATTGTAAGGGACAATGAGCAGTTCTTC
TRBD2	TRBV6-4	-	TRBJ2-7	CASSAPLAGGSEQYF	TGTGCCAGCAGTGCCCCGCTAGCGGGAGGTAGTGAGCAGTACTTC
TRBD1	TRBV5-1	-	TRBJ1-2	CASSAGQGTYGYTF	TGCGCCAGCAGCGCGGGACAGGGCACCTATGGCTACACCTTC
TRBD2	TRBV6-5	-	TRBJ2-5	CASSSSGGREQYF	TGTGCCAGCAGTTCATCCGGGGGGAGAGAGCAGTACTTC
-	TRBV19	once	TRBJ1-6	CASRSPGVNNSPLHF	TGTGCCAGTAGATCCCCCGGGGTGAATAATTCACCCCTCCACTTT
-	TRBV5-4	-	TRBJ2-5	CASSPRGSQETQYF	TGTGCCAGCAGCCCAAGGGGCTCTCAAGAGACCCAGTACTTC
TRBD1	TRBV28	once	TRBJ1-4	CASRGGAGATNEKLFF	TGTGCCAGCAGAGGGGGCGCGGGCGCAACTAATGAAAAACTGTTTTTT
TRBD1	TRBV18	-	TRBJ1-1	CASSPNGGQVEAFF	TGTGCCAGCTCACCTAATGGCGGACAGGTTGAAGCTTTCTTT
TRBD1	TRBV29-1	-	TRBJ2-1	CSVSGTGDSEQFF	TGCAGCGTGTCCGGGACAGGGGATAGTGAGCAGTTCTTC
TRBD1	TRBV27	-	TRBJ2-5	CASSRQGNYQETQYF	TGTGCCAGCAGTAGACAGGGGAATTACCAAGAGACCCAGTACTTC
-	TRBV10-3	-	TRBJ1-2	CAISFPDRKTYGYTF	TGTGCCATCAGTTTCCCGGACAGAAAGACCTATGGCTACACCTTC
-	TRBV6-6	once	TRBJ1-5	CASSPRRGGEQPQHF	TGTGCCAGCAGTCCCCGGAGGGGGGGCGAACAGCCCCAGCATTTT
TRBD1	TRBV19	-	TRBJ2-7	CASSAYNSGTGRIMPVYEQYF	TGTGCCAGTAGTGCATATAATTCCGGGACAGGGAGGATAATGCCGGTCTACGAGCAGTACTTC
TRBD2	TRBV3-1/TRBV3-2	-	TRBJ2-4	CASSPHSGTSGRIPYF	TGTGCCAGCAGCCCCCATTCTGGGACTAGCGGGAGGATTCCTTACTTC
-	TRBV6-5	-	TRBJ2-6	CASISSGANVLTF	TGTGCCAGCATTTCTTCTGGGGCCAACGTCCTGACTTTC
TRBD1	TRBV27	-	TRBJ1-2	CASSLSNRGAYGYTF	TGTGCCAGCAGTTTATCGAACAGGGGGGCCTATGGCTACACCTTC
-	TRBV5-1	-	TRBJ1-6	CASSPTGTRESPLHF	TGCGCCAGCAGCCCAACCGGGACAAGGGAATCACCCCTCCACTTT
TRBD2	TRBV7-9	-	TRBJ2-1	CASRLHGTSSLNEQFF	TGTGCCAGCAGACTCCACGGGACTAGCTCTCTCAATGAGCAGTTCTTC